A single sample is the source of the 17 T cell receptor beta chains below, sequenced in a study of T cell responses to AZD1222 COVID-19 vaccine. Assay used: immunoSEQ multiplex PCR; TCRdb lists only in-frame clones, some missing. The data show tens of thousands of clones, approximately 91% seen once. The source was peripheral blood, collected on day 0 of AZD1222 vaccination. These receptors were obtained from an adult in good health.

The rearrangement links TRBV28 to TRBJ1-1, with D perhaps matching TRBD1 (6 bases). CDR1 MDHEN and CDR2 SYDVKM come from the germline V gene. The CDR3 covers 14 residues. Trimming removed 2 bases from V and 4 bases from J, with 11 bases in between. The CDR3 sequence is CASSLPTGPTEAFF. Written as DNA, the CDR3 is TGTGCCAGCAGTTTACCTACAGGGCCCACTGAAGCTTTCTTT.

This chain joins TRBV2 and TRBJ2-2, with D possibly matching TRBD1 (6 bases). The CDR3 loop spans 17 amino acids. CDR1 is SNHLY, CDR2 FYNNEI, per germline. The V end was cut by 0 bases, the J end by 7 bases, with 18 bases between. The DNA for the CDR3 is TGTGCCAGCAGTGAAGCCAAAACAGGGTTTTACGGCGGGGAGCTGTTTTTT. This encodes CASSEAKTGFYGGELFF.

This clone was found once. This chain links TRBV27 with TRBJ2-7, with D tentatively TRBD1 or TRBD2 (7 bases each). Per germline, CDR1 MNHEY and CDR2 SMNVEV (reference sequence). The germline V and J ends were trimmed by 5 bases and 3 bases, with 11 bases remaining between them. CDR3 length: 13 amino acids. The CDR3 loop reads CASSPGGGYEQYF. The DNA for the CDR3 is TGTGCCAGCAGTCCAGGGGGGGGCTACGAGCAGTACTTC.

This clone was seen only a few times. The V gene is TRBV18, the J gene TRBJ1-2; perhaps TRBD1 as D (5 bases). V shed 8 bases and J shed 5 bases, with 15 bases lying between them. This CDR3 is built from 13 residues. The germline V gene has CDR1 KGHSH and CDR2 LQKENI. Written as DNA, the CDR3 is TGTGCCAGCCCACGGGACGGAGCTTATGGCTACACCTTC. Protein sequence: CASPRDGAYGYTF.

The gene calls are TRBV28 and TRBJ2-7; D not resolved. Germline V gene data show CDR1 as MDHEN and CDR2 as SYDVKM. The germline V and J ends were trimmed by 2 bases and 0 bases, with 8 bases remaining between them. The CDR3 contains 14 residues. The CDR3 coding sequence is TGTGCCAGCAGTTTAGATGTGGGCTCCTACGAGCAGTACTTC. It yields the protein CASSLDVGSYEQYF. The whole variable domain, filled in from reference TRBV28 and TRBJ2-7, reads DVKVTQSSRYLVKRTGEKVFLECVQDMDHENMFWYRQDPGLGLRLIYFSYDVKMKEKGDIPEGYSVSREKKERFSLILESASTNQTSMYLCASSLDVGSYEQYFGPGTRLTVT.

V and J are TRBV13 and TRBJ2-7, with TRBD2 matching over 15 bases. V lost 5 bases, J lost 4 bases, and 6 bases stayed unmatched. Per the germline V gene, CDR1 is PRHDT and CDR2 is FYEKMQ (reference sequence). This CDR3 is 16 amino acids long. CDR3 coding DNA: TGTGCCAGCAGCCCGGGACTAGCGGGGGGTTCTTACGAGCAGTACTTC. Translated: CASSPGLAGGSYEQYF.

In this sample, this clone turned up a few times. The V call is TRBV29-1, the J call TRBJ1-6; no clear D gene. Trimming took 4 bases from V and 7 from J, leaving 8 bases between them. CDR1 and CDR2 from the germline V gene are SQVTM and ANQGSEA. The CDR3 has 12 residues. The CDR3: CSVVNRNSPLHF. The CDR3 region has the DNA TGCAGCGTTGTTAATCGGAATTCACCCCTCCACTTT. Based on the CDR3 plus reference TRBV29-1 and TRBJ1-6, the full variable domain is SAVISQKPSRDICQRGTSLTIQCQVDSQVTMMFWYRQQPGQSLTLIATANQGSEATYESGFVIDKFPISRPNLTFSTLTVSNMSPEDSSIYLCSVVNRNSPLHFGNGTRLTVT.

The CDR3 is CASSVSGGEQETQYF. The CDR3 DNA reads TGTGCCAGCAGCGTTAGCGGGGGGGAACAAGAGACCCAGTACTTC. V is TRBV9 and J is TRBJ2-5, with 11 bases that match TRBD2. Trimming removed 2 bases from V and 2 bases from J; junction bases left unmatched: 2. This CDR3 is 15 amino acids long. CDR1 is SGDLS, CDR2 YYNGEE, per germline.

The gene calls are TRBV21-1 and TRBJ1-1. TRBV21-1 is a documented pseudogene. This CDR3 region has 12 residues. The CDR3 spells CASSGRNTEAFF. The CDR3 coding sequence is TGTGCCAGCAGCGGGAGGAACACTGAAGCTTTCTTT.

The J gene is TRBJ1-2, the V gene TRBV4-1; D unresolved. The germline V gene encodes CDR1 MGHRA and CDR2 YSYEKL. The CDR3 loop spans 16 amino acids. The V end lost 3 bases, the J end lost 4 bases, and 18 bases lay between the germline ends. This CDR3 reads CASSQAPDGSLYGYTF. The CDR3 DNA reads as TGCGCCAGCAGCCAGGCCCCGGACGGATCCCTCTATGGCTACACCTTC.

This chain links TRBV5-6 with TRBJ1-2; 7 bases are a match to TRBD1. CDR1 is SGHDT and CDR2 is YYEEEE in the germline V gene. The length of the CDR3 is 13 residues. V lost 4 bases to trimming and J lost 0 bases; unmatched junction nucleotides: 0. Here the CDR3 reads CASSGQANYGYTF. CDR3 nucleotide sequence: TGTGCCAGCAGCGGACAGGCTAACTATGGCTACACCTTC.

The chain combines TRBV3-1 (or the pseudogene TRBV3-2) with TRBJ2-2, with 11 positions matching TRBD2. The junction had 16 bases not matched to a gene; V was cut back by 4 bases and J by 0 bases. CDR3 length: 21 amino acids. Germline CDR1 reads LGHDT; CDR2 reads YNNKEL (reference sequence). DNA for the CDR3: TGTGCCAGCAGCCCTGGGCCCCGAATCGTAGCGGGAGGGGCGAACACCGGGGAGCTGTTTTTT. It encodes CASSPGPRIVAGGANTGELFF.

The chain has TRBV29-1 and TRBJ1-3; unclear D gene. V was trimmed by 0 bases and J by 2 bases, leaving 8 bases between them. Germline CDR1 is SQVTM and CDR2 is ANQGSEA. This CDR3 is 14 amino acids long. The CDR3 DNA sequence: TGCAGCGTTGAAGACCCCAGCACTGGAAACACCATATATTTT. Protein product: CSVEDPSTGNTIYF.

The chain recombines TRBV23-1 with TRBJ2-7; D call uncertain. TRBV23-1 is classed as an ORF, of uncertain function. Trimming left V 8 bases short and J 2 bases short, with 25 bases between. This CDR3 region has 17 residues. CDR3 in amino acids: CASGLWTPAFSPYEQYF. As DNA, the CDR3 is TGCGCCAGCGGCCTCTGGACCCCCGCTTTCTCCCCCTACGAGCAGTACTTC.

The chain couples TRBV27 to TRBJ1-1; a weak D match, TRBD1 (6 bases). There are 13 residues in the CDR3. V shed 5 bases and J shed 7 bases, with 14 bases lying between them. Germline CDR1 and CDR2: MNHEY and SMNVEV (reference sequence). The CDR3 sequence: CASSEYREVEAFF. CDR3 nucleotide sequence: TGTGCCAGCAGTGAATACAGGGAAGTTGAAGCTTTCTTT.

The gene calls are TRBV2 and TRBJ1-2; no reliable D call. Looked up from germline, CDR1 is SNHLY and CDR2 is FYNNEI. The CDR3 is 13 residues long. Trimming removed 6 bases at V and 8 bases at J, with 16 bases between. CDR3 nucleotide sequence: TGTGCCAGCAGAGACCGACCTGGTCAGGGCTACACCTTC. It codes for CASRDRPGQGYTF. Supplemented by reference TRBV2 and TRBJ1-2, the full variable domain reads EPEVTQTPSHQVTQMGQEVILRCVPISNHLYFYWYRQILGQKVEFLVSFYNNEISEKSEIFDDQFSVERPDGSNFTLKIRSTKLEDSAMYFCASRDRPGQGYTFGSGTRLTVV.

This chain links TRBV2 with TRBJ1-6; 7 bases match TRBD1. J lost 10 bases, V lost 8 bases, and 8 bases had no gene match. The length of the CDR3 is 13 residues. Per germline, CDR1 SNHLY and CDR2 FYNNEI. The CDR3: CASETGDGSPLHF. The CDR3 coding sequence is TGTGCCAGCGAAACAGGGGACGGATCACCCCTCCACTTT.